This entry lists 5 T cell receptor beta chains sequenced from one sample in a study of cytotoxic CD8 clonotypes in ibrutinib-treated CLL. Only in-frame clones appear in the TCRdb table, and some are missing; sequencing was by immunoSEQ multiplex PCR. The sample holds 20,000 to 30,000 clones; approximately 71% are singletons and the top ten take under 50%. This specimen consisted of PBMCs, obtained after 12 months of ibrutinib treatment. The receptors stem from a human donor with chronic lymphocytic leukemia.

The chain combines TRBV5-1 with TRBJ1-3, with D possibly being TRBD1 (5 bases). V gave up 4 bases and J gave up 4 bases, with 21 bases separating them. The CDR3 spans 17 residues. From germline, CDR1 is SGHRS and CDR2 YFSETQ. CDR3 in amino acids: CASSPEGRWTLGNTIYF. The CDR3, as DNA: TGCGCCAGCAGCCCGGAGGGACGATGGACGCTCGGAAACACCATATATTTT.

This chain uses TRBV5-6 with TRBJ1-5; D unclear. Looked up from germline, CDR1 is SGHDT and CDR2 is YYEEEE. With 3 bases removed from V and 0 bases from J, the gap between germline ends came to 13 bases. The CDR3 runs to 16 residues. CDR3 residues: CASSSGLDYSNQPQHF. Written as DNA, the CDR3 is TGTGCCAGCAGCTCCGGACTGGACTATAGCAATCAGCCCCAGCATTTT.

The chain uses TRBV7-3 and TRBJ2-1; 9 bases line up with TRBD2. The length of the CDR3 is 16 residues. V trimming: 0 bases; J trimming: 4 bases; junction bases outside the gene matches: 4. Per germline, CDR1 SGHTA and CDR2 FQGTGA. This CDR3 reads CASSLTNSGGYNEQFF. DNA of the CDR3: TGTGCCAGCAGCTTAACGAATAGCGGGGGTTACAATGAGCAGTTCTTC.

V usage is TRBV7-8 and J usage is TRBJ2-3, with 9 bases aligning to TRBD2. CDR1 and CDR2 from the germline V gene are SGHVS and FQNEAQ. Losses at the gene ends were 3 bases for V and 3 bases for J; bases not matched to a gene: 7. CDR3 length: 16 amino acids. The CDR3 sequence: CASSFRAGGLTDTQYF. Here the CDR3 DNA reads TGTGCCAGCAGCTTTCGAGCGGGGGGCCTAACAGATACGCAGTATTTT.

Details on this clone: An end of the junction does not agree with germline; a read error may underlie this. The genes are TRBV7-7 and TRBJ2-1; TRBD2 matches 14 bases. This CDR3 is built from 15 residues. CDR1 is SSHAT and CDR2 is FNYEAQ in the germline V gene (reference sequence). CDR3 DNA sequence: TGTGCTAGCAGCTCGACTAGCGGGGGGGGCGATGAGCAGTTCTTC. It specifies CASSSTSGGGDEQFF. The entire variable domain, with the rest obtained from reference TRBV7-7 and TRBJ2-1, is as follows: GAGVSQSPRYKVTKRGQDVTLRCDPISSHATLYWYQQALGQGPEFLTYFNYEAQPDKSGLPSDRFSAERPEGSISTLTIQRTEQRDSAMYRCASSSTSGGGDEQFFGPGTRLTVL.